Shown below are 8 T cell receptor beta chains from a single sample sequenced in a study of cytomegalovirus exposure and HLA in healthy donors. PCR primers comprised 60 Vbeta and 13 Jbeta primers. Produced via immunoSEQ multiplex PCR; TCRdb's table is partial and in-frame only. The data contain around 120,000 clones, 78% of them singletons. Sample: PBMCs. The source is a woman between 40 and 50 years old in good health and CMV-seronegative.

CDR3 protein: CASSQQPGQGTYEQYF. For the CDR3, the DNA is TGCGCCAGCAGCCAGCAACCGGGACAGGGCACCTACGAGCAGTACTTC. This chain joins TRBV4-3 and TRBJ2-7, with 9 positions matching TRBD1. Germline V CDR1 and CDR2: LGHNA, YSLEER. Trimming took 3 bases from V and 2 from J; bases not matched to a gene: 8. CDR3 length equals 16 residues.

The V and J genes are TRBV5-8 and TRBJ1-6; D possibly corresponds to TRBD1 (5 bases). This CDR3 is 14 amino acids long. With 2 bases removed from V and 7 bases from J, the gap between germline ends came to 10 bases. The germline gives CDR1 SGHTS, CDR2 YDEGEE. CDR3 DNA: TGTGCCAGCAGCTTTGGTCCAGGGAATTCACCCCTCCACTTT. It specifies CASSFGPGNSPLHF.

The chain has TRBV28 and TRBJ1-6, with D possibly matching TRBD1 (5 bases). This CDR3 is built from 14 residues. Per germline, CDR1 MDHEN and CDR2 SYDVKM. V lost 3 bases to trimming and J lost 7 bases, with 10 bases between them. CDR3 bases: TGTGCCAGCAGTTTCGGGGGTAACAATTCACCCCTCCACTTT. Amino acids: CASSFGGNNSPLHF.

This chain joins TRBV28 and TRBJ2-6, with D tentatively TRBD2 (5 bases). V was trimmed by 3 bases and J by 1 base, leaving 7 bases between them. The germline V gene has CDR1 MDHEN and CDR2 SYDVKM. CDR3 length: 15 residues. CDR3 in amino acids: CASSFPGSGANVLTF. The CDR3 nucleotides are TGTGCCAGCAGTTTTCCGGGGTCTGGGGCCAACGTCCTGACTTTC.

The V gene is TRBV19, the J gene TRBJ2-7; no clear D gene. CDR3 length: 11 residues. CDR1 is LNHDA, CDR2 SQIVND, per germline (reference sequence). Trimming left V 3 bases short and J 7 bases short, with 7 bases between. The CDR3 loop is CASSMYGEQYF. CDR3 bases: TGTGCCAGTAGTATGTACGGGGAGCAGTACTTC. The variable domain in full, with the rest retrieved from reference TRBV19 and TRBJ2-7, is DGGITQSPKYLFRKEGQNVTLSCEQNLNHDAMYWYRQDPGQGLRLIYYSQIVNDFQKGDIAEGYSVSREKKESFPLTVTSAQKNPTAFYLCASSMYGEQYFGPGTRLTVT.

This CDR3 is CASSPRLAGMYEQYF. For the CDR3, the DNA is TGTGCCAGCAGTCCGCGACTAGCGGGAATGTACGAGCAGTACTTC. The V gene is TRBV27, the J gene TRBJ2-7; the match to TRBD2 covers 11 bases. Germline V gives CDR1 MNHEY, CDR2 SMNVEV (reference sequence). Trimming took 5 bases from V and 4 from J; bases not matched to a gene: 7. The CDR3 has 15 amino acids.

This clone occurred a few times. The gene calls are TRBV11-2 and TRBJ2-6, with D tentatively TRBD1 (6 bases). The CDR3 runs 17 residues. V dropped 8 bases and J dropped 3 bases, with 20 bases sitting between them. Per the germline V gene, CDR1 is SGHAT and CDR2 is FQNNGV. As DNA, the CDR3 is TGTGCCAGCTCAAGAGGCACAGGGCGGAGTGGGGCCAACGTCCTGACTTTC. Residues: CASSRGTGRSGANVLTF.

In DNA, the CDR3 is TGTGCCAGCAGCCAGGGACTAGCGGGAGCGTTCTCGGAGGAGCAGTACTTC. Protein sequence: CASSQGLAGAFSEEQYF. The V and J genes are TRBV28 and TRBJ2-5, with 14 bases fitting TRBD2. The J segment lost 11 bases and the V segment lost 6 bases, leaving 17 bases of the junction unmatched. The CDR3 contains 17 residues. Looked up from germline, CDR1 is MDHEN and CDR2 is SYDVKM.